This T cell receptor beta chain was observed in a study of T-cell memory formation after mild COVID-19. TCRdb independently ran MiXCR on the 5' RACE reads; one entry per CDR3 protein. The table includes roughly 560,000 distinct CDR3 sequences, 20% detected once. In regard to this clonotype: One end of the junction does not line up with germline, which may come from a read error.

The CDR3 has 14 residues. CDR1 and CDR2 from the germline V gene are ENHRY and SYGVKD. The chain employs TRBV10-3 and TRBJ2-3; D may be TRBD2 (6 bases). The clonotype comes from an adult woman who had mild COVID-19 (a few samples of this study predate the infection). Cell type and time point are not known. The sample comprised PBMCs or a T cell subset sorted from them (not recorded which). The chain's CDR3 is CAIEEGTSTDTQCF. The CDR3 DNA reads as TGTGCCATCGAGGAGGGTACGAGCACAGATACGCAGTGTTTT.